These 3 T cell receptor beta chains were sequenced from one sample in a study of CD8+ T cells in alopecia areata. Sequencing used cDNA as its template, made by extracting RNA and reverse transcribing it. Using immunoSEQ multiplex PCR, the repertoire was profiled, and TCRdb retains in-frame clones only, with some absent. Seen here are about 150,000 clones, approximately 50% observed once, and the top ten hold 6% to 7%. Input material: CD4+ T cells sorted from blood. These TCRs come from a human donor with alopecia areata.

The chain uses TRBV28 and TRBJ1-5; D gene unclear. CDR3 length: 12 amino acids. The V gene lost 2 bases and the J gene lost 6 bases, with 5 bases spanning the gap. Germline values: CDR1 MDHEN, CDR2 SYDVKM. The CDR3 DNA sequence: TGTGCCAGCAGTTTAGCGGGTCAGCCCCAGCATTTT. Its protein is CASSLAGQPQHF.

V is TRBV4-2 and J is TRBJ2-7, with 9 bases lining up with TRBD1. Germline V gene data show CDR1 as LGHNA and CDR2 as YNFKEQ. V shed 6 bases and J 4 bases; nucleotides not matched to a gene: 7. The CDR3 is made up of 14 amino acids. CDR3 DNA sequence: TGTGCCAGCAGGAACCGGGACAGGGAGTACGAGCAGTACTTC. Its protein product is CASRNRDREYEQYF.

The V call is TRBV30, the J call TRBJ2-2; tentatively, D is TRBD1 or TRBD2 (5 bases each). Trimming removed 8 bases at V and 2 bases at J, with 9 bases between. The CDR3 is 12 amino acids. The germline V gene has CDR1 GTSNPN and CDR2 SVGIG (reference sequence). This chain's CDR3 is CARDHNTGELFF. DNA for the CDR3: TGTGCCAGGGACCATAACACCGGGGAGCTGTTTTTT.